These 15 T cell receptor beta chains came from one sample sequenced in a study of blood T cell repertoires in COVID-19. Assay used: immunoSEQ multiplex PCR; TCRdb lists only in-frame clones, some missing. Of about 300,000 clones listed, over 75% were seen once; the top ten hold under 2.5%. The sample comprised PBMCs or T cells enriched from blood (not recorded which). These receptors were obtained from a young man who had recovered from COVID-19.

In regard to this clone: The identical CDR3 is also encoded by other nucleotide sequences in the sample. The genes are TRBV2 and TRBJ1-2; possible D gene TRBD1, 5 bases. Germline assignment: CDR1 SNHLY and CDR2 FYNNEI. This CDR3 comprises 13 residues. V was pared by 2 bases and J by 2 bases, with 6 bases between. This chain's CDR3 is CASSEQGNYGYTF. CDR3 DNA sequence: TGTGCCAGCAGTGAACAGGGAAACTATGGCTACACCTTC.

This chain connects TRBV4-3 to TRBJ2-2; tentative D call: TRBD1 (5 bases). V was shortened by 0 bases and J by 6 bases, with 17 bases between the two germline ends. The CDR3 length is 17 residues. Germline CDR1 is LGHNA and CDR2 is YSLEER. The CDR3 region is CASSQDINRFSSGELFF. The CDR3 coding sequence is TGCGCCAGCAGCCAAGATATTAACAGGTTTAGCTCCGGGGAGCTGTTTTTT.

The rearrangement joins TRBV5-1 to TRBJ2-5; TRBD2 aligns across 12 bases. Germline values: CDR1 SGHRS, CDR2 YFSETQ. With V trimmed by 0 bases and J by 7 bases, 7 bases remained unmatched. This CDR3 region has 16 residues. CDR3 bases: TGCGCCAGCAGCTTGGTCTCTAGCGGGGGGGCATCGACCCAGTACTTC. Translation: CASSLVSSGGASTQYF.

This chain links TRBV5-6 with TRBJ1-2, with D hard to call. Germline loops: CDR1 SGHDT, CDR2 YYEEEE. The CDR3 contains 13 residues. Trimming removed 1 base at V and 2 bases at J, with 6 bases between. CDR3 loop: CASSLWQNYGYTF. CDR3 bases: TGTGCCAGCAGCTTGTGGCAGAACTATGGCTACACCTTC.

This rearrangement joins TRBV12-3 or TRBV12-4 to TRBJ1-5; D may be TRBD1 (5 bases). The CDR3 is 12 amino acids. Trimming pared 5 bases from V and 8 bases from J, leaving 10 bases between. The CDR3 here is CASSPTGEPQHF. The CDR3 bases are TGTGCCAGCAGTCCCACGGGGGAGCCCCAGCATTTT.

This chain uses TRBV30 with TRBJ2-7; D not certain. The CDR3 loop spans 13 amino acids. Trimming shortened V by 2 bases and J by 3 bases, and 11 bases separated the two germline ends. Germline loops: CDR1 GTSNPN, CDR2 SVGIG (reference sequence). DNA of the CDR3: TGTGCCTGGAGTCTAGGTCCCTACTACGAGCAGTACTTC. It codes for CAWSLGPYYEQYF.

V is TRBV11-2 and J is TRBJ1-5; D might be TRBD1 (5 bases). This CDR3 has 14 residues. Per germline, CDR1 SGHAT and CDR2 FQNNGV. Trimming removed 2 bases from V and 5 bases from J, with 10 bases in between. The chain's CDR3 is CASSLFRGYQPQHF. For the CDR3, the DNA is TGTGCCAGCAGCTTATTTAGGGGCTATCAGCCCCAGCATTTT.

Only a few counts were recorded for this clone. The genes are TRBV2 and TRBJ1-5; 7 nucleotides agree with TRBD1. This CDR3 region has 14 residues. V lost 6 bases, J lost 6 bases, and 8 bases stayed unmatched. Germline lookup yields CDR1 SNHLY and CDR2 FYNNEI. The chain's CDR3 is CASRSDRVGQPQHF. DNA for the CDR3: TGTGCCAGCAGGTCTGACAGGGTGGGTCAGCCCCAGCATTTT.

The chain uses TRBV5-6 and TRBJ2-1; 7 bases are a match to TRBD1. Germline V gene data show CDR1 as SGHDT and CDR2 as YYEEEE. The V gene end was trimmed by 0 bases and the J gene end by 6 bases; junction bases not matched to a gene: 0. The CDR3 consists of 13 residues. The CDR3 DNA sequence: TGTGCCAGCAGCTTGGCAGGGGGCAATGAGCAGTTCTTC. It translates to CASSLAGGNEQFF.

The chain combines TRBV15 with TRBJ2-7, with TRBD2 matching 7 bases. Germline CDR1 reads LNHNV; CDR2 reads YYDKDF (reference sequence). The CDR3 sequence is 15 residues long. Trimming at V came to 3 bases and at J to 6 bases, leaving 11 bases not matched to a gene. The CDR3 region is CATSRFGSRGSEQYF. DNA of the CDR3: TGTGCCACCAGCAGGTTTGGGTCTCGCGGGAGCGAGCAGTACTTC.

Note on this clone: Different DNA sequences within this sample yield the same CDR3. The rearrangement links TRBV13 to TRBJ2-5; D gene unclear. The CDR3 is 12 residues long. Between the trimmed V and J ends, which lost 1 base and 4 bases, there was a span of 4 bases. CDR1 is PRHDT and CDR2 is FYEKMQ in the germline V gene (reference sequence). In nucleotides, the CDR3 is TGTGCCAGCAGCTTAGCCTCAGAGACCCAGTACTTC. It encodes CASSLASETQYF.

The CDR3 sequence: CASSLASVANYGYTF. The CDR3 bases are TGTGCCAGCAGCTTGGCCTCTGTAGCTAACTATGGCTACACCTTC. The chain combines TRBV5-6 with TRBJ1-2; D is unresolved. The CDR3 has 15 amino acids. Trimming pared 0 bases from V and 0 bases from J, leaving 9 bases between. Germline CDR1 and CDR2: SGHDT and YYEEEE.

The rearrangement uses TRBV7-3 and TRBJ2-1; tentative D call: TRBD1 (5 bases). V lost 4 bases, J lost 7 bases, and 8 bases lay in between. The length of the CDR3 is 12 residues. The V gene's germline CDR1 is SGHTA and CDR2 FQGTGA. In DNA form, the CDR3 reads TGTGCCAGCAGCTCGCGACAGAATGAGCAGTTCTTC. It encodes CASSSRQNEQFF.

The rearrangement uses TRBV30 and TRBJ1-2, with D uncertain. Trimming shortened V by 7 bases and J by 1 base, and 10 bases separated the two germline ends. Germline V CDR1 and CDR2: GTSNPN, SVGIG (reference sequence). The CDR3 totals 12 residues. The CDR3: CAFSYFNYGYTF. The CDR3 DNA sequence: TGTGCCTTTTCCTACTTTAACTATGGCTACACCTTC.

The CDR3 region is CASSLDMWGTGPKDGYTF. In nucleotides, the CDR3 is TGTGCCAGCAGCTTGGACATGTGGGGGACAGGGCCCAAGGACGGCTACACCTTC. This chain uses TRBV5-5 with TRBJ1-2, with 9 bases matching TRBD1. With 0 bases clipped from V and 8 bases from J, the junction kept 17 bases outside the gene matches. The CDR3 has 18 residues. Germline assignment: CDR1 SGHKS and CDR2 YYEKEE (reference sequence).